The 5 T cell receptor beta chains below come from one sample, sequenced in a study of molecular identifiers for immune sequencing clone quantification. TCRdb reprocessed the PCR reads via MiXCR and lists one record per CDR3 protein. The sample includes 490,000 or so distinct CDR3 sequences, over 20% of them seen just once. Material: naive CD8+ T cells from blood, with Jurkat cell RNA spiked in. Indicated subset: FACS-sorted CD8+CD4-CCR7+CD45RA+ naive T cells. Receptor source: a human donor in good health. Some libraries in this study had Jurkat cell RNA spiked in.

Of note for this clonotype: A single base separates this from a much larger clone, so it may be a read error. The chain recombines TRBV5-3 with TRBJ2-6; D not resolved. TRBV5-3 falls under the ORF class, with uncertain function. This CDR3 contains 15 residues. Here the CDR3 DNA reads TGTACCAGCAGCTTAGGTGGCTCTGGGGCCAACGTCCTGACTTTC. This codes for CTSSLGGSGANVLTF.

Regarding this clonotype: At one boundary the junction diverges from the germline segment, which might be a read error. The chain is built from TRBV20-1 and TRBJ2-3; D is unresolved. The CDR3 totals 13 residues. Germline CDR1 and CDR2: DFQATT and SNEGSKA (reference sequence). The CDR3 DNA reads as TGCAGTGCTAGGATAGTGGTAAAGGATACGCGGTATTTT. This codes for CSARIVVKDTRYF.

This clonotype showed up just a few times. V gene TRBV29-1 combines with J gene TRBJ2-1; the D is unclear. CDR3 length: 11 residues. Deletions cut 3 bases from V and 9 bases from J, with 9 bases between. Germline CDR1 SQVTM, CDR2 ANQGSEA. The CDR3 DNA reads TGCAGCGTTGAGGGTGGCGGTGAGCAGTTCTTC. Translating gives CSVEGGGEQFF.

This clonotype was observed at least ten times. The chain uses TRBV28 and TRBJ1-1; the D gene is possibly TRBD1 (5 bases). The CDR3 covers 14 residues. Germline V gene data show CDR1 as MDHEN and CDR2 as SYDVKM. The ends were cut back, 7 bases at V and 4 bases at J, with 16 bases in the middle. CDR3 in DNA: TGTGCCAGCACCCTTCGTGGGGCGCGCACTGAAGCTTTCTTT. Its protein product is CASTLRGARTEAFF.

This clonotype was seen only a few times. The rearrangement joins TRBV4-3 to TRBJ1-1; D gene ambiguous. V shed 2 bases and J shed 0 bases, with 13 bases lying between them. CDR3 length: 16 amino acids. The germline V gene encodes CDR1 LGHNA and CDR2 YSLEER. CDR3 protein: CASSQSRRTMNTEAFF. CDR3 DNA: TGCGCCAGCAGCCAATCCCGACGAACAATGAACACTGAAGCTTTCTTT.